This record looks at one T cell receptor beta chain sequence and its context. Its antigen is not identified. The germline V gene encodes CDR1 SGHVS and CDR2 FQNEAQ. This CDR3 has 13 amino acids. The V and J ends lost 6 bases and 0 bases respectively, with 3 bases between them. The sample is drawn from a study of shared clonotypes between healthy human individuals. The study's findings and limits: It was observed that 5% to 6% of naive CD4 clonotypes were shared across several donors. Richness estimates generally favored naive over memory subsets.

The repertoire was sequenced with immunoSEQ multiplex PCR; TCRdb's copy has only in-frame clones and lacks some. The sample consists of 2,500,000 or so clones, around 92% of them appearing once. The origin of this receptor is a man aged 18 to 30 in good health. Some clones in this sample may be carry-over from other donors' samples. V gene TRBV7-8 combines with J gene TRBJ2-6; D not certain. Sequencing used naive CD4+ T cells from PBMCs. Sample subset: CD45RA+ positively selected. CDR3 sequence: CASRTSGANVLTF. CDR3 nucleotides: TGTGCCAGCAGAACCTCTGGGGCCAACGTCCTGACTTTC.